This T cell receptor beta chain emerged from a study of T cells in Graves' hyperthyroidism and ophthalmopathy. What was amplified from RNA transcripts were TCR beta CDR3 regions. The HTBI primer set served for first-round RT-PCR of the TCR CDR3. In TCRdb, the multiplex PCR reads were re-called with MiXCR into one record per CDR3 protein. Seen here are some 270,000 distinct CDR3 sequences, more than 20% observed once, and the top ten hold roughly 35%. This clonotype was counted ten times or more. Trimming pared 4 bases from V and 5 bases from J, leaving 12 bases between. CDR1 and CDR2 from the germline V gene are MDHEN and SYDVKM. The CDR3 covers 13 residues.

This chain uses TRBV28 with TRBJ2-7; D not resolved. The material sequenced was blood. This receptor was identified in a woman aged 40 to 50 with Graves' ophthalmopathy. This CDR3 reads CASSSPPRDEQYF. The CDR3, as DNA: TGTGCCAGCAGTTCCCCCCCCCGGGACGAGCAGTACTTC.